This TCR beta chain comes out of a study of shared clonotypes between healthy human individuals. Study results and caveats: The researchers took only blood, and tissue repertoires probably look different. There were few donors, and this limited the genetic and exposure-history diversity represented.

Profiling relied on immunoSEQ multiplex PCR, and the TCRdb table lists in-frame clones only, not all of them. There are over 950,000 clones in the sample; roughly 80% occur only once, and approximately 0.95% lies in the top ten. The table lists this clone with a few counts. Its antigen is unidentified. The CDR3 totals 14 residues. Germline CDR1 is SGHRS and CDR2 is YFSETQ. The V end was cut by 2 bases, the J end by 2 bases, with 10 bases between. The source of this sequence is a man younger than 30 in good health. Some clones in this sample may be carry-over from other donors' samples. The genes are TRBV5-1 and TRBJ1-1; D uncertain. The sample was memory CD4+ T cells from PBMCs. As to subset: CD45RA-negative fraction. The CDR3, as DNA: TGCGCCAGCAGCTTCGACGGAACAAACACTGAAGCTTTCTTT. Protein: CASSFDGTNTEAFF.